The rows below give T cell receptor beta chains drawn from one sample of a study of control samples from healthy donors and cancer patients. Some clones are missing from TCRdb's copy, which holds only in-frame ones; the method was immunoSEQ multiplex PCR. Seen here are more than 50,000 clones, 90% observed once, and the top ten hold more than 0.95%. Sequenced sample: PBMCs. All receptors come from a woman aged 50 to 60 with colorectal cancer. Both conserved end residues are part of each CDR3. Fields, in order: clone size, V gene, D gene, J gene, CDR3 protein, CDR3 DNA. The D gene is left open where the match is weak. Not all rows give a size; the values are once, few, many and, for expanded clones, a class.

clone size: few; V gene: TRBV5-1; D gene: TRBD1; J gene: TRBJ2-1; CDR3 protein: CASSVRGQGTYNEQFF; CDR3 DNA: TGCGCCAGCAGCGTGAGGGGACAGGGGACCTACAATGAGCAGTTCTTC
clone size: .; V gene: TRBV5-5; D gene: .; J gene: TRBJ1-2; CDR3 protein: CASSLEGGLAYGYTF; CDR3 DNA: TGTGCCAGCTCCCTGGAGGGGGGGCTGGCCTATGGCTACACCTTC
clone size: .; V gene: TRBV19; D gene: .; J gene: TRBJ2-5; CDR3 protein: CASSFIGASQETQYF; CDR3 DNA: TGTGCCAGTAGCTTCATAGGCGCCAGCCAAGAGACCCAGTACTTC
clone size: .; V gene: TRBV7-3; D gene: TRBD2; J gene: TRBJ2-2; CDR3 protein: CASSPRLSGGAGELFF; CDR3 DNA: TGTGCCAGCAGCCCCCGGTTGAGCGGGGGAGCCGGGGAGCTGTTTTTT
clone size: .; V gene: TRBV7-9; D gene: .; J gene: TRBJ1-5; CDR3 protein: CASSRLGGTQPQHF; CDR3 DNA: TGTGCCAGCAGCAGGCTGGGGGGCACTCAGCCCCAGCATTTT
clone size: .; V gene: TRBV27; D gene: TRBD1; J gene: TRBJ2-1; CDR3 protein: CATRQGRNEQFF; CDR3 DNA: TGTGCCACCCGACAGGGGAGGAATGAGCAGTTCTTC
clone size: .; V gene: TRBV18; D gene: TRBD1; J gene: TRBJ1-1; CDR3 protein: CASSPRTGRNTEAFF; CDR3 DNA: TGTGCCAGCTCACCAAGGACAGGTAGGAACACTGAAGCTTTCTTT
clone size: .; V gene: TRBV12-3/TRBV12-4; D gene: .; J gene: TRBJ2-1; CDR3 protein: CASSLESLDEQFF; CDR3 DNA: TGTGCCAGCAGTTTGGAGTCGCTGGATGAGCAGTTCTTC
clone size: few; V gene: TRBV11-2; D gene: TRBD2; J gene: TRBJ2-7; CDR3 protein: CASSSTAGSTYEQYF; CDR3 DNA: TGTGCCAGCAGCTCGACAGCGGGAAGTACCTACGAGCAGTACTTC
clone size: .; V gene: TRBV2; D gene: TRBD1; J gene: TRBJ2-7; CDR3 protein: CASRQGSSYEQYF; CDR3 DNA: TGTGCCAGCCGACAGGGCAGCTCCTACGAGCAGTACTTC
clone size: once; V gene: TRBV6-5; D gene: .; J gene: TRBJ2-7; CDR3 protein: CASSYTINYEQYF; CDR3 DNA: TGTGCCAGCAGTTACACTATCAACTACGAGCAGTACTTC
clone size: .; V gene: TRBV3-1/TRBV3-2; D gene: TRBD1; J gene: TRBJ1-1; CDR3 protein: CASSQAPGGWSEAFF; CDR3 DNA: TGTGCCAGCAGCCAAGCCCCAGGGGGCTGGTCTGAAGCTTTCTTT
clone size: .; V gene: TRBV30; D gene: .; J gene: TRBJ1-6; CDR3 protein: CAWSGFGQTGSPLHF; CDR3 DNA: TGTGCCTGGAGTGGCTTCGGGCAGACAGGCTCACCCCTCCACTTT
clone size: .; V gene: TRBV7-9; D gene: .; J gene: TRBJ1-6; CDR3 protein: CASSLAPESPLHF; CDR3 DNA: TGTGCCAGCAGCTTAGCTCCGGAGTCACCCCTCCACTTT
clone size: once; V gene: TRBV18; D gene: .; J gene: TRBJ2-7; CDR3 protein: CASSPSTARYEQYF; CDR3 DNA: TGTGCCAGCTCACCAAGCACCGCCCGCTACGAGCAGTACTTC
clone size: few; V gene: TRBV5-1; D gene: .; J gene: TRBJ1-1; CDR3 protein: CASSLVSNTEAFF; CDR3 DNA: TGCGCCAGCAGCTTGGTTAGCAACACTGAAGCTTTCTTT
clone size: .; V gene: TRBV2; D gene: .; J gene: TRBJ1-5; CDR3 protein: CASSRDPSLAQHF; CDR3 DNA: TGTGCCAGCAGCCGGGACCCTTCTTTGGCCCAGCATTTT
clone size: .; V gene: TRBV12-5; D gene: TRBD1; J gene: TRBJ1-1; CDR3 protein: CASGFSDRGYTEAFF; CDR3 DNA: TGTGCTAGTGGTTTTTCCGACAGGGGATACACTGAAGCTTTCTTT
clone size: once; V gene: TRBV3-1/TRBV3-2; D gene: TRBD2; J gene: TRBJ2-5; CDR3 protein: CASSQVLSGGRDQETQYF; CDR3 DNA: TGTGCCAGCAGCCAAGTCCTATCGGGGGGGAGGGACCAAGAGACCCAGTACTTC
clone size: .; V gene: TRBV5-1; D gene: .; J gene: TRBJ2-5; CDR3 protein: CASSPTLEAGETQYF; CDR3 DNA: TGCGCCAGCAGCCCTACCCTGGAGGCGGGGGAGACCCAGTACTTC
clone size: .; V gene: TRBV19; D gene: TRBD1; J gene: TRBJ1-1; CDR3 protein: CASSQGAGTEAFF; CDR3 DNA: TGTGCCAGTAGTCAGGGGGCGGGTACTGAAGCTTTCTTT
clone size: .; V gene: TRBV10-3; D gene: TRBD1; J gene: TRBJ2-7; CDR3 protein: CAISEATGVPYEQYF; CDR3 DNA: TGTGCCATCAGTGAGGCCACAGGGGTTCCCTACGAGCAGTACTTC
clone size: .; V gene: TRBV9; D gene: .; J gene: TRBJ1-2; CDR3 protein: CASRAGGRDGYGYTF; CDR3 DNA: TGTGCCAGCAGAGCGGGGGGCCGAGACGGCTATGGCTACACCTTC
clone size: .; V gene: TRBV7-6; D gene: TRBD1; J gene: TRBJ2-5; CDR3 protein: CASSLGTGEEETQYF; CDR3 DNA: TGTGCCAGCAGCCTCGGGACAGGGGAGGAAGAGACCCAGTACTTC
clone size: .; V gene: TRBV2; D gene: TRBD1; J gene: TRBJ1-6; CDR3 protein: CASRGTDSYNSPLHF; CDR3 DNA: TGTGCCAGCAGGGGGACAGACTCCTATAATTCACCCCTCCACTTT
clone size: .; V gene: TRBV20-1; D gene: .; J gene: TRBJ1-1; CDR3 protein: CSASNTEAFF; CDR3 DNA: TGCAGTGCTAGTAATACTGAAGCTTTCTTT
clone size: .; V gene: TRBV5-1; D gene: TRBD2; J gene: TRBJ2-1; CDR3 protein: CASSLETSGEQFF; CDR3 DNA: TGCGCCAGCAGCTTGGAAACTAGCGGTGAGCAGTTCTTC
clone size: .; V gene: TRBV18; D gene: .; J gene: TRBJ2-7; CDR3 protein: CASSPSGGYEQYF; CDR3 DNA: TGTGCCAGCTCACCGAGTGGAGGGTACGAGCAGTACTTC
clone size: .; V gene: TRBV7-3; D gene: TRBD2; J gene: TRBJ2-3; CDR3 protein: CASSLTSVTDTQYF; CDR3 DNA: TGTGCCAGCAGCTTGACTAGCGTCACAGATACGCAGTATTTT
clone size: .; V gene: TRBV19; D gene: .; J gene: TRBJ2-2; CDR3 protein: CASSYGSGVNTGELFF; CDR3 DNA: TGTGCCAGTAGTTACGGCTCGGGAGTTAACACCGGGGAGCTGTTTTTT